This is a list of T cell receptor beta chains from one sample in a study of cytomegalovirus exposure and HLA in healthy donors. Assay: immunoSEQ multiplex PCR; the TCRdb copy retains only in-frame clones and omits some. The table lists about 200,000 clones, just over 85% of them singletons. Sequencing was performed on PBMCs. The receptors were sampled from a woman aged 18-29 years in good health and CMV-seronegative. Both conserved end residues are part of each CDR3. A D gene is named only where the DNA matches it firmly. A row's size may be missing; if present it is once, few, many or a size class.

d_gene	abundance	v_gene	j_gene	CDR3nt	CDR3aa
TRBD2	.	TRBV5-1	TRBJ2-3	TGCGCCAGCAGCTTGGGACTAGCGGGATTAGGGGGCACAGATACGCAGTATTTT	CASSLGLAGLGGTDTQYF
.	once	TRBV29-1	TRBJ2-7	TGCAGCGTTGAAGCCACTGGTTACGAGCAGTACTTC	CSVEATGYEQYF
.	once	TRBV28	TRBJ2-7	TGTGCCAGCAGTTTAGGAGGGCCCCCCTACGAGCAGTACTTC	CASSLGGPPYEQYF
.	.	TRBV30	TRBJ2-4	TGTGCCTGGAGTGCCCGGAGGGCCAAAAACATTCAGTACTTC	CAWSARRAKNIQYF
.	.	TRBV4-2	TRBJ2-5	TGTGCCAGCAGCCAACTAACTAGTAGACCCGAGACCCAGTACTTC	CASSQLTSRPETQYF
TRBD1	once	TRBV5-1	TRBJ2-7	TGCGCCAGCAGCTTGCAGGGGGCCTACGAGCAGTACTTC	CASSLQGAYEQYF
.	.	TRBV28	TRBJ1-5	TGTGCCAGCAGTTTTCGGTCAGGGGGCAATCAGCCCCAGCATTTT	CASSFRSGGNQPQHF
.	few	TRBV28	TRBJ2-7	TGTGCCAGCAGTTTCAGGGTGGGGGGATACGAGCAGTACTTC	CASSFRVGGYEQYF
.	.	TRBV6-5	TRBJ2-5	TGTGCCAGCAGTTACTCGGGGCGGTACCAAGAGACCCAGTACTTC	CASSYSGRYQETQYF
.	.	TRBV6-5	TRBJ1-2	TGTGCCAGCACCGGAGTAGGACTGTTCCGGGTAGGCTACACCTTC	CASTGVGLFRVGYTF
TRBD1	.	TRBV5-6	TRBJ2-2	TGTGCCAGCAGCTTCCGGGACAGGCGCACCGGGGAGCTGTTTTTT	CASSFRDRRTGELFF
TRBD1	.	TRBV5-1	TRBJ2-4	TGCGCCAGCAGCTTTGAGGGGGCGGACATTCAGTACTTC	CASSFEGADIQYF
TRBD1	.	TRBV15	TRBJ2-2	TGTGCCACCAGCAGTACGGGGACAGCCTGGACCGGGGAGCTGTTTTTT	CATSSTGTAWTGELFF
TRBD2	.	TRBV27	TRBJ2-7	TGTGCCAGCAGTTTATCTGTAGCGGGAGGCGAGCAGTACTTC	CASSLSVAGGEQYF
.	.	TRBV27	TRBJ2-3	TGTGCCAGCAACCTGGGGGGACTCCCGACAGATACGCAGTATTTT	CASNLGGLPTDTQYF
.	once	TRBV27	TRBJ2-2	TGTGCCAGCAGTTTATCCATTCAGAACAGGGACGACACCGGGGAGCTGTTTTTT	CASSLSIQNRDDTGELFF
.	.	TRBV28	TRBJ1-3	TGTGCCAGCAGCACGACAGGAGACACTTCTGACGGAAACACCATATATTTT	CASSTTGDTSDGNTIYF
.	.	TRBV2	TRBJ2-4	TGTGCCAGCAGTAGTTTACAGGGACCCAAAAACATTCAGTACTTC	CASSSLQGPKNIQYF
TRBD1	.	TRBV19	TRBJ2-7	TGTGCCAGTAGCTGGGGACAGGGGGCGCGTGAGCAGTACTTC	CASSWGQGAREQYF
.	few	TRBV28	TRBJ1-5	TGTGCCAGCAGTTACTGGACAGATTATAGCAATCAGCCCCAGCATTTT	CASSYWTDYSNQPQHF
TRBD2	.	TRBV29-1	TRBJ2-1	TGCAGCGTCTCGACTAGCGGTTACAATGAGCAGTTCTTC	CSVSTSGYNEQFF
TRBD2	.	TRBV7-6	TRBJ2-1	TGTGCCAGCAGCAGACTAGCGGGAACCTACAATGAGCAGTTCTTC	CASSRLAGTYNEQFF
.	.	TRBV2	TRBJ2-1	TGTGCCAGCAGTGAGTTTGGAGGGAACGGGGCTAATGAGCAGTTCTTC	CASSEFGGNGANEQFF
.	.	TRBV7-9	TRBJ2-2	TGTGCCAGCATACGGCGGGAAAACACCGGGGAGCTGTTTTTT	CASIRRENTGELFF
.	.	TRBV7-9	TRBJ2-2	TGTGCCAGCCCATCGGACACTTTGAAGAACACCGGGGAGCTGTTTTTT	CASPSDTLKNTGELFF
.	.	TRBV5-4	TRBJ2-7	TGTGCCAGCAGCCCGAAACGGGAGAACTACGAGCAGTACTTC	CASSPKRENYEQYF
.	.	TRBV7-8	TRBJ2-1	TGTGCCAGCAGCCGGAGCGGGTTCTCCTACAATGAGCAGTTCTTC	CASSRSGFSYNEQFF